The 16 T cell receptor beta chains reported below all come from one sample, sequenced in a study of cytomegalovirus exposure and HLA in healthy donors. In the PCR, 60 Vbeta and 13 Jbeta primers were used. The repertoire was sequenced with immunoSEQ multiplex PCR; TCRdb's copy has only in-frame clones and lacks some. Of some 100,000 clones listed, 84% were seen once; the top ten hold around 1.2%. Sequenced sample: PBMCs. The receptor source for this set is a woman between 18 and 29 years old in good health and CMV-seronegative.

CDR3 amino acids: CASSIAGGDTQYF. For the CDR3, the DNA is TGTGCCAGTAGTATAGCGGGAGGTGATACGCAGTATTTT. The rearrangement links TRBV19 to TRBJ2-3, with 7 bases aligning to TRBD2. Germline CDR1 is LNHDA and CDR2 is SQIVND (reference sequence). The junction had 1 base not matched to a gene; V was cut back by 1 base and J by 6 bases. This CDR3 comprises 13 residues.

J is TRBJ2-7 and V is TRBV2; D uncertain. Trimming left V 7 bases short and J 7 bases short, with 17 bases between. This CDR3 comprises 13 residues. Germline values: CDR1 SNHLY, CDR2 FYNNEI. The CDR3 bases are TGTGCCAGCACCCTGTTACCCACTCGGGAGCAGTACTTC. Translation gives CASTLLPTREQYF.

The chain is built from TRBV2 and TRBJ2-3; perhaps TRBD2 as D (6 bases). The CDR3 sequence is 14 residues long. V dropped 7 bases and J dropped 0 bases, with 11 bases sitting between them. Germline CDR1 reads SNHLY; CDR2 reads FYNNEI. CDR3 bases: TGTGCCAGCATGGGCGGGACTAGCACAGATACGCAGTATTTT. Its translation: CASMGGTSTDTQYF.

The chain combines TRBV29-1 with TRBJ2-7; tentative D call: TRBD1 (6 bases). Germline CDR1 and CDR2: SQVTM and ANQGSEA. The CDR3 has 13 residues. Deletions cut 6 bases from V and 2 bases from J, with 14 bases between. CDR3 residues: CSVNRDSPYEQYF. In nucleotides, the CDR3 is TGCAGCGTGAACAGGGATTCACCCTACGAGCAGTACTTC.

V is TRBV27 and J is TRBJ1-1, with a possible D match to TRBD1 (6 bases). The ends were cut back, 2 bases at V and 6 bases at J, with 13 bases in the middle. There are 14 residues in the CDR3. Germline lookup yields CDR1 MNHEY and CDR2 SMNVEV (reference sequence). The CDR3: CASSLVGGRAEAFF. In DNA form, the CDR3 reads TGTGCCAGCAGTTTAGTTGGGGGCCGGGCTGAAGCTTTCTTT.

This clone appeared once. CDR3 region: CASSLLAGGTEQYF. The DNA of the CDR3 is TGTGCCAGCAGTTTACTCGCGGGAGGGACCGAGCAGTACTTC. V and J are TRBV27 and TRBJ2-7; 9 bases are a match to TRBD2. This CDR3 has 14 residues. V was clipped by 2 bases and J by 6 bases; unmatched bases: 5. CDR1 is MNHEY, CDR2 SMNVEV, per germline (reference sequence).

V gene TRBV19 combines with J gene TRBJ2-2, with D tentatively TRBD2 (6 bases). V dropped 5 bases and J dropped 2 bases, with 15 bases sitting between them. The CDR3 loop spans 16 amino acids. CDR1 and CDR2 (germline): LNHDA, SQIVND (reference sequence). The CDR3 protein is CASSLSRGLNTGELFF. The CDR3 DNA reads TGTGCCAGTAGTCTTTCGCGGGGACTTAACACCGGGGAGCTGTTTTTT.

The J gene is TRBJ1-6, the V gene TRBV2, with 7 bases identical to TRBD1. Per the germline V gene, CDR1 is SNHLY and CDR2 is FYNNEI. V was clipped by 7 bases and J by 1 base; unmatched bases: 7. CDR3 length equals 16 residues. CDR3 residues: CASTLETGSYNSPLHF. The CDR3 coding sequence is TGTGCCAGCACCCTAGAGACAGGGTCCTATAATTCACCCCTCCACTTT.

This chain connects TRBV7-3 to TRBJ1-1, with D perhaps matching TRBD1 (6 bases). CDR3 size: 13 residues. Per germline, CDR1 SGHTA and CDR2 FQGTGA. Trimming cost V 6 bases and J 0 bases, with 8 bases left between them. The CDR3 sequence is CASSKGVNTEAFF. CDR3 in DNA: TGTGCCAGCAGTAAGGGGGTGAACACTGAAGCTTTCTTT.

The V and J genes are TRBV7-2 and TRBJ2-7; D is uncertain. V was clipped by 2 bases and J by 2 bases, with 10 bases between them. CDR3 length: 14 residues. The germline V gene encodes CDR1 SGHTA and CDR2 FQGNSA. CDR3 sequence reads: CASSLLDLPYEQYF. The CDR3 DNA sequence: TGTGCCAGCAGCTTACTAGACCTGCCCTACGAGCAGTACTTC.

This chain connects TRBV4-2 to TRBJ1-5, with D unclear. This CDR3 spans 15 amino acids. Germline V lookup: CDR1 LGHNA, CDR2 YNFKEQ. V lost 1 base and J lost 0, with 7 bases in between. The DNA of the CDR3 is TGTGCCAGCAGCCAAGGTGGCAATAGCAATCAGCCCCAGCATTTT. It yields the protein CASSQGGNSNQPQHF.

Concerning this clone: At one end the junction does not follow the germline gene, possibly because of a read error. This rearrangement joins TRBV28 to TRBJ1-5; 8 nucleotides align to TRBD1. Germline-derived CDR1 and CDR2 are MDHEN and SYDVKM. This CDR3 comprises 20 residues. The CDR3 DNA sequence: TGTGCCAGCAGTCCGCCAATCCGCCGGGACAGGCCAAATCGCAATCAGCCCCAGCGTTTT. This encodes CASSPPIRRDRPNRNQPQRF.

The rearrangement joins TRBV19 to TRBJ2-1; 16 nucleotides line up with TRBD2. The CDR3 totals 18 residues. V gave up 6 bases and J gave up 5 bases; unmatched junction bases: 10. CDR1 and CDR2 (germline): LNHDA, SQIVND (reference sequence). CDR3 protein: CASRARGLAGGPHNEQFF. CDR3 sequence (DNA): TGTGCCAGTAGAGCGCGGGGACTAGCGGGGGGGCCCCACAATGAGCAGTTCTTC.

The V call is TRBV5-6, the J call TRBJ2-1, with D possibly matching TRBD1 (6 bases). The CDR3 contains 15 residues. The V and J ends lost 0 bases and 12 bases respectively, with 19 bases between them. The V gene's germline CDR1 is SGHDT and CDR2 YYEEEE. CDR3 region: CASSLVYTGPYGQFF. Here the CDR3 DNA reads TGTGCCAGCAGCTTGGTCTATACAGGGCCGTACGGGCAGTTCTTC.

The chain is built from TRBV7-6 and TRBJ2-3; 10 positions match TRBD1. Looked up from germline, CDR1 is SGHVS and CDR2 is FNYEAQ. This CDR3 contains 16 residues. The ends lost 2 bases at V and 0 bases at J; junction bases unmatched: 2. The chain's CDR3 is CASSLRDRGSTDTQYF. The CDR3 DNA reads as TGTGCCAGCAGCTTAAGGGACAGGGGTAGCACAGATACGCAGTATTTT.

The chain links TRBV9 to TRBJ1-5; 9 positions agree with TRBD1. The CDR3 sequence is 16 residues long. Losses at the gene ends were 0 bases for V and 5 bases for J; bases not matched to a gene: 6. The germline gives CDR1 SGDLS, CDR2 YYNGEE. In DNA form, the CDR3 reads TGTGCCAGCAGCGTAGGCACCGGGACAGGGTATCAGCCCCAGCATTTT. Amino acids: CASSVGTGTGYQPQHF. Variable domain in full (rest from reference TRBV9 and TRBJ1-5): DSGVTQTPKHLITATGQRVTLRCSPRSGDLSVYWYQQSLDQGLQFLIQYYNGEERAKGNILERFSAQQFPDLHSELNLSSLELGDSALYFCASSVGTGTGYQPQHFGDGTRLSIL.